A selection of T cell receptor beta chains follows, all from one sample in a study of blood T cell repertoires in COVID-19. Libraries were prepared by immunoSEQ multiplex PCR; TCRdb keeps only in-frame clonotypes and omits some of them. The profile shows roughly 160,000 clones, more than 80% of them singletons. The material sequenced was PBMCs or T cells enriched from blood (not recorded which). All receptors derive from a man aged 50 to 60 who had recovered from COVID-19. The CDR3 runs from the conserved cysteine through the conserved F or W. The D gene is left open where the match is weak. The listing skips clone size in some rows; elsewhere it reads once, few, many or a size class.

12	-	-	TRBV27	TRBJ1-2	CASSPSGYGYTF	TGTGCCAGCAGCCCCTCGGGCTATGGCTACACCTTC
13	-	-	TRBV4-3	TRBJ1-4	CASSQDLQGKLFF	TGCGCCAGCAGCCAAGATCTACAGGGAAAACTGTTTTTT
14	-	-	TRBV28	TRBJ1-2	CASSLDSLAYGYTF	TGTGCCAGCAGTTTAGACAGCCTGGCCTATGGCTACACCTTC
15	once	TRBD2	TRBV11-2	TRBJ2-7	CASSTSPSGGEEQYF	TGTGCCAGCAGCACCAGCCCTAGCGGGGGGGAAGAGCAGTACTTC
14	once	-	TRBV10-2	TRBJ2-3	CASSEGQVTDTQYF	TGCGCCAGCAGTGAAGGTCAGGTAACAGATACGCAGTATTTT
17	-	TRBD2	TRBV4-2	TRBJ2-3	CASSQVGLAGGPDTQYF	TGTGCCAGCAGCCAAGTGGGACTAGCGGGGGGGCCAGATACGCAGTATTTT
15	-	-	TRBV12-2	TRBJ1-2	CASRSRDRGLYGYTF	TGTGCAAGTCGCTCCCGGGACAGGGGACTCTATGGCTACACCTTC
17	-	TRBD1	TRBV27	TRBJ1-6	CASRGTVPRSYNSPLHF	TGTGCCAGCAGGGGGACAGTCCCCCGCTCCTATAATTCACCCCTCCACTTT
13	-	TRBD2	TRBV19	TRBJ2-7	CASSSDSREEQYF	TGTGCCAGTAGTTCGGATTCGCGGGAGGAGCAGTACTTC
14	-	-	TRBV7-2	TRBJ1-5	CASSFDRGNQPQHF	TGTGCCAGCAGCTTCGATCGGGGCAATCAGCCCCAGCATTTT
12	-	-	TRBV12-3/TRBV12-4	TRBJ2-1	CASSLRLNEQFF	TGTGCCAGCAGCCTCAGGCTCAATGAGCAGTTCTTC
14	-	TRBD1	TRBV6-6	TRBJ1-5	CASSSGTENQPQHF	TGTGCCAGCAGTTCCGGGACAGAAAATCAGCCCCAGCATTTT
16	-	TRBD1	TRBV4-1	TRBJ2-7	CASSRTGVSPFHEQYF	TGCGCCAGCAGCCGAACAGGGGTATCCCCCTTCCACGAGCAGTACTTC
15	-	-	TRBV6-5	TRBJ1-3	CASSPGGYSGNTIYF	TGTGCCAGCAGCCCCGGAGGGTACTCTGGAAACACCATATATTTT
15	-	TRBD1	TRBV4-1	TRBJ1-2	CASSQNQGAAPPYTF	TGCGCCAGCAGCCAAAATCAGGGGGCGGCCCCTCCCTACACCTTC
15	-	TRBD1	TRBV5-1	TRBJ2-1	CASSLLQGAGNEQFF	TGCGCCAGCAGCTTGCTACAGGGGGCCGGCAATGAGCAGTTCTTC
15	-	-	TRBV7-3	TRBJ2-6	CASSKYSSGANVLTF	TGTGCCAGCAGCAAATACAGCTCTGGGGCCAACGTCCTGACTTTC
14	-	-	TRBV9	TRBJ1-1	CASSVVGDGTEAFF	TGTGCCAGCAGCGTAGTCGGGGATGGTACTGAAGCTTTCTTT
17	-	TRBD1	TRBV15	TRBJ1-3	CATSRSGGTSSGNTIYF	TGTGCCACCAGCAGATCAGGGGGGACCTCCTCTGGAAACACCATATATTTT
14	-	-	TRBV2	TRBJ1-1	CASGRGSGNTEAFF	TGTGCCAGCGGCAGGGGATCGGGGAACACTGAAGCTTTCTTT
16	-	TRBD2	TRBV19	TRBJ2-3	CASSMRSGGPTDTQYF	TGTGCCAGTAGTATGAGGAGCGGGGGGCCCACAGATACGCAGTATTTT
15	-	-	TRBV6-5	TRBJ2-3	CASRAHGGQTDTQYF	TGTGCCAGCAGAGCCCACGGGGGACAGACAGATACGCAGTATTTT
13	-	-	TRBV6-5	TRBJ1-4	CATAGILGEKLFF	TGTGCCACCGCGGGGATTTTAGGGGAAAAACTGTTTTTT
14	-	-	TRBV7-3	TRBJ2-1	CASSLTGAYNEQFF	TGTGCCAGCAGCTTAACCGGGGCCTACAATGAGCAGTTCTTC
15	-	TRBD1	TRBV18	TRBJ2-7	CASSTTSTGSYEQYF	TGTGCCAGCTCAACCACCTCGACAGGGTCCTACGAGCAGTACTTC
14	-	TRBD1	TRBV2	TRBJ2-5	CASSERGQGETQYF	TGTGCCAGCAGTGAAAGGGGACAGGGAGAGACCCAGTACTTC
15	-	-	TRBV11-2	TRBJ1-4	CASSYDGGTNEKLFF	TGTGCCAGCAGTTACGACGGAGGAACTAATGAAAAACTGTTTTTT
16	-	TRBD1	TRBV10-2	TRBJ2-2	CASSEPQGAWTGELFF	TGCGCCAGCAGTGAGCCCCAGGGGGCGTGGACCGGGGAGCTGTTTTTT
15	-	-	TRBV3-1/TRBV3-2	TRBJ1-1	CASSQAAGVDTEAFF	TGTGCCAGCAGCCAAGCTGCAGGGGTTGACACTGAAGCTTTCTTT
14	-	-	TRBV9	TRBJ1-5	CASAANSGNQPQHF	TGTGCCAGCGCTGCGAATTCGGGCAATCAGCCCCAGCATTTT
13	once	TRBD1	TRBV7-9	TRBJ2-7	CASSFDRAYEQYF	TGTGCCAGCAGCTTTGACAGGGCGTACGAGCAGTACTTC
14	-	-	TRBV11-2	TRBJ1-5	CASSLVASGQPQHF	TGTGCCAGCAGCTTAGTGGCAAGTGGTCAGCCCCAGCATTTT
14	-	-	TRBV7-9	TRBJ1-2	CASSLTRPGDGYTF	TGTGCCAGCAGCTTAACTCGTCCGGGTGATGGCTACACCTTC
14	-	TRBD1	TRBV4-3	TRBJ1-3	CASSQVGTADTIYF	TGCGCCAGCAGCCAGGTGGGGACAGCCGACACCATATATTTT
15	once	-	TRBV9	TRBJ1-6	CASSPAQGYNSPLHF	TGTGCCAGCAGCCCAGCCCAGGGTTATAATTCACCCCTCCACTTT
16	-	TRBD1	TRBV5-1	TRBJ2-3	CASSNRDRLIGDTQYF	TGCGCCAGCAGCAACCGGGACAGACTTATTGGGGATACGCAGTATTTT